Sequencing of this TCR beta chain was carried out in a study of TIL therapy for anti-PD-1-resistant metastatic lung cancer. Study-level background: Most patients had lung adenocarcinoma; several tumors were EGFR-mutant, two ALK-rearranged; half smoked currently or formerly. By whole-exome sequencing, median non-synonymous tumor mutation burden was roughly 1.4 mutations per megabase.

V was clipped by 0 bases and J by 0 bases; unmatched bases: 4. The germline CDR1 and CDR2 sequences are SEHNR and FQNEAQ (reference sequence). This CDR3 comprises 16 residues. This was the immunoSEQ v3 assay. Here immunoSEQ multiplex PCR was the method, and the copy in TCRdb shows in-frame clones only, minus some. Of about 50,000 clones listed, around 64% were seen once; the top ten hold around 5.9%. Specified time point: pre-treatment sample, taken before nivolumab and TIL therapy. Most excised metastases sampled were pleural nodules or supraclavicular lymph nodes. V gene TRBV7-9 combines with J gene TRBJ2-5; 7 positions match TRBD1. Sequenced here: tumor tissue, sampled at baseline. The sequence came from a person aged 25-79 years with non-small cell lung cancer. The CDR3 DNA reads as TGTGCCAGCAGCTTAGCAATAGGGACAGACCAAGAGACCCAGTACTTC. Translating gives CASSLAIGTDQETQYF. The full variable domain, with the rest looked up from reference TRBV7-9 and TRBJ2-5, is DTGVSQNPRHKITKRGQNVTFRCDPISEHNRLYWYRQTLGQGPEFLTYFQNEAQLEKSRLLSDRFSAERPKGSFSTLEIQRTEQGDSAMYLCASSLAIGTDQETQYFGPGTRLLVL.